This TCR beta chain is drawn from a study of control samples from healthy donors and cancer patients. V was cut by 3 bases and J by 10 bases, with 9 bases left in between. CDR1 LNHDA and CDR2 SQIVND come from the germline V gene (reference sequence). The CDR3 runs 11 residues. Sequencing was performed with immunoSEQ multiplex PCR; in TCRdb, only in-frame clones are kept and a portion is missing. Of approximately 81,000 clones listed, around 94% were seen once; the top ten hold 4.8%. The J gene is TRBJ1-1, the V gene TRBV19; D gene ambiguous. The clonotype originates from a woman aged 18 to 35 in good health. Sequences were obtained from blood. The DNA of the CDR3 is TGTGCCAGTAGTATCAGGAATCGAGCTTTCTTT. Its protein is CASSIRNRAFF.